The 10 T cell receptor beta chains reported below all come from one sample, sequenced in a study of beta chain features in type 1 diabetes. The study, taken as a whole, reports: Among patients with Type 1 diabetes, TCRB CDR3s were moderately but significantly shorter in every one of the four CD4+ subsets.

For these TCRs, the target antigens are not known. All of the isolated RNA was reverse transcribed, so expressed TCRB transcripts were sequenced. Clones were read by immunoSEQ multiplex PCR, and TCRdb kept only the in-frame ones, dropping some. Of about 640,000 clones listed, 12% are singletons. The sample consisted of naive CD4+ T cells from blood. Source of these receptors: a man aged 30-40 years with type 1 diabetes.

V is TRBV5-6 and J is TRBJ1-4; the match to TRBD1 covers 10 bases. The germline V gene has CDR1 SGHDT and CDR2 YYEEEE. This CDR3 is 13 amino acids long. V was clipped by 6 bases and J by 7 bases; unmatched bases: 3. CDR3 protein: CASMGQGFEKLFF. CDR3 DNA sequence: TGTGCCAGCATGGGACAGGGGTTTGAAAAACTGTTTTTT.

This clone came up a few times. The V and J genes are TRBV19 and TRBJ2-5, with 10 bases fitting TRBD1. The trim removed 6 bases at V and 1 base at J, leaving 8 bases unmatched. The CDR3 extends over 16 amino acids. CDR1 and CDR2 (germline): LNHDA, SQIVND (reference sequence). The CDR3 bases are TGTGCCAGTAGCAACGCGTGGGACAGGGGCCAAGAGACCCAGTACTTC. This encodes CASSNAWDRGQETQYF.

V and J are TRBV30 and TRBJ1-5; 10 bases are a match to TRBD1. CDR3 length: 14 amino acids. With 0 bases clipped from V and 7 bases from J, the junction kept 3 bases outside the gene matches. Looked up from germline, CDR1 is GTSNPN and CDR2 is SVGIG (reference sequence). The chain's CDR3 is CAWSVGTGEQPQHF. The CDR3 DNA is TGTGCCTGGAGTGTAGGGACAGGGGAACAGCCCCAGCATTTT.

This clone was counted a few times. The chain uses TRBV7-2 and TRBJ2-6; D gene ambiguous. Germline assignment: CDR1 SGHTA and CDR2 FQGNSA. The V gene lost 5 bases and the J gene lost 1 base, with 9 bases spanning the gap. The length of the CDR3 is 15 residues. The CDR3 DNA sequence: TGTGCCAGCAGCCTGATGGGGTCTGGGGCCAACGTCCTGACTTTC. Its translation: CASSLMGSGANVLTF.

This chain links TRBV10-3 with TRBJ1-5; D unclear. Trimming took 2 bases from V and 2 from J, leaving 7 bases between them. Germline lookup yields CDR1 ENHRY and CDR2 SYGVKD. The CDR3 has 14 amino acids. The CDR3 DNA sequence: TGTGCCATCAGTGAGACCGGGGGCAATCAGCCCCAGCATTTT. It codes for CAISETGGNQPQHF.

A remark on this clone: Compared with germline, one end of the junction differs, possibly owing to a read error. The chain recombines TRBV7-2 with TRBJ1-2, with D uncertain. The CDR3 has 14 amino acids. Germline-derived CDR1 and CDR2 are SGHTA and FQGNSA. The CDR3: CASSQEPGNYGYTF. The DNA for the CDR3 is TGCGCCAGCAGCCAAGAACCCGGGAACTATGGCTACACCTTC.

The CDR3 reads CASSQGQGANSPLHF. The CDR3 coding sequence is TGTGCCAGCAGCCAGGGGCAGGGGGCAAATTCACCCCTCCACTTT. The chain is built from TRBV4-2 and TRBJ1-6, with 8 nucleotides matching TRBD1. This CDR3 spans 15 amino acids. CDR1 and CDR2 (germline): LGHNA, YNFKEQ. With 3 bases clipped from V and 7 bases from J, the junction kept 5 bases outside the gene matches.

This sequence joins TRBV7-2 and TRBJ2-7; no firm D call. The CDR3 runs 12 residues. The germline V and J ends were trimmed by 8 bases and 12 bases, with 20 bases remaining between them. The germline CDR1 and CDR2 sequences are SGHTA and FQGNSA. The CDR3 loop is CASSLNRRKPYF. The CDR3 bases are TGTGCCAGCTCCCTTAATCGTAGGAAACCGTACTTC. Full variable domain (remainder filled in from reference TRBV7-2 and TRBJ2-7): GAGVSQSPSNKVTEKGKDVELRCDPISGHTALYWYRQSLGQGLEFLIYFQGNSAPDKSGLPSDRFSAERTGGSVSTLTIQRTQQEDSAVYLCASSLNRRKPYFGPGTRLTVT.

This chain joins TRBV18 and TRBJ1-6; 8 bases match TRBD1. V dropped 6 bases and J dropped 7; count of bases not matched to a gene: 11. Germline CDR1 is KGHSH and CDR2 is LQKENI. The CDR3 has 16 residues. CDR3 nucleotides: TGTGCCAGCTCCCTCGGGACAGGCCGCGGGAATTCACCCCTCCACTTT. This sequence encodes CASSLGTGRGNSPLHF. Combining the CDR3 with reference TRBV18 and TRBJ1-6 gives the whole variable domain NAGVMQNPRHLVRRRGQEARLRCSPMKGHSHVYWYRQLPEEGLKFMVYLQKENIIDESGMPKERFSAEFPKEGPSILRIQQVVRGDSAAYFCASSLGTGRGNSPLHFGNGTRLTVT.

Turning to this clone: Other DNA sequences in this sample translate to the same CDR3. V and J are TRBV18 and TRBJ1-2; maybe TRBD1 (6 bases). Trimming pared 4 bases from V and 5 bases from J, leaving 11 bases between. The germline gives CDR1 KGHSH, CDR2 LQKENI. CDR3 length equals 13 residues. This CDR3 is CASSQDRTYGYTF. The CDR3 DNA reads as TGTGCCAGCTCACAAGACAGGACGTATGGCTACACCTTC.